The T cell receptor beta chain under discussion was sequenced for a study of T cell repertoires in cytomegalovirus infection. Study-wide background: CMV infection plus the matching HLA type was flagged by public TCR beta signatures.

For this clonotype: Antigen: not known.

Using its own MiXCR run on the reads, TCRdb lists one record per CDR3 protein. The sample shows 490,000 or so distinct CDR3 sequences, 10% to 12% of them seen only once. The junction had 7 bases not matched to a gene; V was cut back by 3 bases and J by 1 base. The CDR3 is made up of 16 amino acids. Germline V gene sequence: CDR1 MNHNY, CDR2 SVGAGI (reference sequence). Study-wide results and caveats: Carriers of CMV plus the relevant HLA were identified by cumulative public TCR beta family frequency.

Sequencing was performed on PBMCs. The chain uses TRBV6-6 and TRBJ2-5; 8 nucleotides match TRBD2. The TCR sequence derives from a human donor in good health (CMV status not recorded). Some clones in this sample may be carry-over from other donors' samples. The CDR3 here is CASSYDGRAGQETQYF. The CDR3 region has the DNA TGTGCCAGCAGTTATGACGGGAGGGCTGGCCAAGAGACCCAGTACTTC.